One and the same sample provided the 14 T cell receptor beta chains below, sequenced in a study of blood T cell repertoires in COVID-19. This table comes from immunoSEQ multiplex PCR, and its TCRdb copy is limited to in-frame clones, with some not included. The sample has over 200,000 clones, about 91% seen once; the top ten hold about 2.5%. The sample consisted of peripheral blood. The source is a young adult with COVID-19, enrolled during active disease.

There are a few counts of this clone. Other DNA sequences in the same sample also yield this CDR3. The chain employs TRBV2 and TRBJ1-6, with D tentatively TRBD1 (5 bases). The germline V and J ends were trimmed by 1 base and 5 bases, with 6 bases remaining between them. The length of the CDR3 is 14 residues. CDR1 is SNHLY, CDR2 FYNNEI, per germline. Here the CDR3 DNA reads TGTGCCAGCAGTGAAGTAGGGGATAATTCACCCCTCCACTTT. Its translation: CASSEVGDNSPLHF.

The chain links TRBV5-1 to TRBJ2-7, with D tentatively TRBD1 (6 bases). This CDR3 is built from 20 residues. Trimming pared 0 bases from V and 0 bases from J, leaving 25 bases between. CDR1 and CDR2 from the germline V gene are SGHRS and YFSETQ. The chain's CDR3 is CASSLVGGGAGSRSSYEQYF. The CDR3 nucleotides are TGCGCCAGCAGCTTGGTCGGTGGGGGCGCGGGTTCTAGGAGCTCCTACGAGCAGTACTTC.

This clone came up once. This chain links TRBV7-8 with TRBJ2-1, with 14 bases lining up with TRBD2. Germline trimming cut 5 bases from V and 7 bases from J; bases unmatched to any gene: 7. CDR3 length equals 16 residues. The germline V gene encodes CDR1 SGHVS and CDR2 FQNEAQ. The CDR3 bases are TGTGCCAGCAGCGCACCGGGACTAGCGGGAGTAAATGAGCAGTTCTTC. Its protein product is CASSAPGLAGVNEQFF.

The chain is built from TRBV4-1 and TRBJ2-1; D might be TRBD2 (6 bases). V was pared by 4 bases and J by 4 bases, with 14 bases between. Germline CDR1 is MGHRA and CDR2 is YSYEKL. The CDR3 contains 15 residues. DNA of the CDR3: TGCGCCAGCAGCCCTTCTAGCGCCTTTTACAATGAGCAGTTCTTC. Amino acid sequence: CASSPSSAFYNEQFF.

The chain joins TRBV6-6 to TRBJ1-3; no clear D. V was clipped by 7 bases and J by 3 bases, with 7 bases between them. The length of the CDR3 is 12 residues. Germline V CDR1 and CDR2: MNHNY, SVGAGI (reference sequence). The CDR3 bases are TGTGCCAGCAATAGCGATGGAAACACCATATATTTT. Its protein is CASNSDGNTIYF.

The CDR3 sequence is CASSLRQGVAYEQYF. CDR3 nucleotides: TGCGCCAGCAGCCTGCGACAGGGGGTGGCCTACGAGCAGTACTTC. The chain uses TRBV5-1 and TRBJ2-7; the match to TRBD1 covers 9 bases. With 4 bases clipped from V and 2 bases from J, the junction kept 7 bases outside the gene matches. Germline loops: CDR1 SGHRS, CDR2 YFSETQ. CDR3 length equals 15 residues. The whole variable domain, remainder taken from reference TRBV5-1 and TRBJ2-7, is KAGVTQTPRYLIKTRGQQVTLSCSPISGHRSVSWYQQTPGQGLQFLFEYFSETQRNKGNFPGRFSGRQFSNSRSEMNVSTLELGDSALYLCASSLRQGVAYEQYFGPGTRLTVT.

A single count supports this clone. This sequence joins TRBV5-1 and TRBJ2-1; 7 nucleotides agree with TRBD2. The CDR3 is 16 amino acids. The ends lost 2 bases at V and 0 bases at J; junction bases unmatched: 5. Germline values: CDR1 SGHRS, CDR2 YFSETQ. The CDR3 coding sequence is TGCGCCAGCAGCTTTAGCGGGTTAAGCTCCTACAATGAGCAGTTCTTC. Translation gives CASSFSGLSSYNEQFF.

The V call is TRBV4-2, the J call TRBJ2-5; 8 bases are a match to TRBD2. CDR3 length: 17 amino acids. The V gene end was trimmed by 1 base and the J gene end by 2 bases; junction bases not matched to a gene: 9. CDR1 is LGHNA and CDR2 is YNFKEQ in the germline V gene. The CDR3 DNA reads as TGTGCCAGCAGCCAAGTTAGCGGGGCCCCCCGTCAAGAGACCCAGTACTTC. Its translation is CASSQVSGAPRQETQYF.

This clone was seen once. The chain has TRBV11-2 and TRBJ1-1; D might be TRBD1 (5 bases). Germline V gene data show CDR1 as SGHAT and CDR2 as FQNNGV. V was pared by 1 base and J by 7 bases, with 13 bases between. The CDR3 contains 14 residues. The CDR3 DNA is TGTGCCAGCAGCTTAGCAGGGTTTGTCCATGAAGCTTTCTTT. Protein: CASSLAGFVHEAFF.

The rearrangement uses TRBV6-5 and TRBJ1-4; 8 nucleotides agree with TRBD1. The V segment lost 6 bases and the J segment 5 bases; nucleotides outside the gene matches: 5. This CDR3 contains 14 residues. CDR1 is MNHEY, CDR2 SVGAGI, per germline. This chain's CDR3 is CASRTGTGNEKLFF. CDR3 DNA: TGTGCCAGCAGAACCGGGACAGGAAATGAAAAACTGTTTTTT.

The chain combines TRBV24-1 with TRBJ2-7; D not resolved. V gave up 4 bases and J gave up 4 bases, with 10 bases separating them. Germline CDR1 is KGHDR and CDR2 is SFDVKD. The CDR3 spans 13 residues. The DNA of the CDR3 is TGTGCCACCAGTGACCCGACAACTTACGAGCAGTACTTC. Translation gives CATSDPTTYEQYF.

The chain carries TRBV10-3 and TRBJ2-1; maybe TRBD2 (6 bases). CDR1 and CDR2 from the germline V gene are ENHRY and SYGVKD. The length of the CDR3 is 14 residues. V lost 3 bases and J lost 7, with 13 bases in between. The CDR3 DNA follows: TGTGCCATCAGTGACCCTAGCGAGTTGAATGAGCAGTTCTTC. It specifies CAISDPSELNEQFF.

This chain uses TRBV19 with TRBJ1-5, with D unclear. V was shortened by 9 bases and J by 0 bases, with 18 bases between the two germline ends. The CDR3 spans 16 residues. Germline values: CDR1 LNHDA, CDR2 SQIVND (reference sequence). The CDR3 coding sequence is TGTGCCAGCCAATGGGAGTACGGCTATAGCAATCAGCCCCAGCATTTT. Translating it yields CASQWEYGYSNQPQHF. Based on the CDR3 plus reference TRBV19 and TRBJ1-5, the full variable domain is DGGITQSPKYLFRKEGQNVTLSCEQNLNHDAMYWYRQDPGQGLRLIYYSQIVNDFQKGDIAEGYSVSREKKESFPLTVTSAQKNPTAFYLCASQWEYGYSNQPQHFGDGTRLSIL.

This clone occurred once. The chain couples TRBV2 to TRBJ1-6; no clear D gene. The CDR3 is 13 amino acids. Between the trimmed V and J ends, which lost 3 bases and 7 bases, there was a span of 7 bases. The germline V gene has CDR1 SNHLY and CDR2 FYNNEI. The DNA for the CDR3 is TGTGCCAGCAGTGAGGAGACCAATTCACCCCTCCACTTT. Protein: CASSEETNSPLHF.